This T cell receptor beta chain originates from a study of blood T cells in healthy people across ages. A second 7 to 11 cycle PCR used barcoded and J-beta primers. TCRdb used MiXCR to reprocess the 5' RACE reads, holding one entry per CDR3 protein. This table holds hundreds of thousands of distinct CDR3 sequences, less than 25% found once. Germline V lookup: CDR1 DFQATT, CDR2 SNEGSKA (reference sequence). The CDR3 sequence is 13 residues long. With 7 bases clipped from V and 3 bases from J, the junction kept 8 bases outside the gene matches. The same data also went into a second study, on T cells of mothers and their children.

The chain has TRBV20-1 and TRBJ1-1, with TRBD1 identical over 7 bases. The TCR was taken from a boy aged 5-17 years in good health. Sequenced sample: blood. DNA of the CDR3: TGCAGTGTACTCAGACAGGGCGACACTGAAGCTTTCTTT. This codes for CSVLRQGDTEAFF.